This is a list of T cell receptor beta chains from one sample in a study of blood T cell repertoires in COVID-19. TCRdb keeps only in-frame clones here, not all; method: immunoSEQ multiplex PCR. Here the sample spans 65,000 to 100,000 clones, 84% being singletons. The sequenced material came from peripheral blood. These receptors all come from a human donor in a cohort sampled during active COVID-19. Both conserved end residues are trimmed from each CDR3.

TRBV7-2	TRBJ2-1	ASSTSGPSSYNEQF
TRBV30	TRBJ2-3	AWSGGGTDTQY
TRBV2	TRBJ2-3	ASSAGTGGPDTQY
TRBV3-1/TRBV3-2	TRBJ2-7	ASSQPGGEQY
TRBV2	TRBJ1-5	ASRRQGDQPQH
TRBV6-5	TRBJ1-2	ASMGPAGGYT
TRBV10-3	TRBJ2-3	ATSAEQGVGTDTQY
TRBV29-1	TRBJ2-1	SVAGVSSYNEQF
TRBV6-8	TRBJ2-2	ASSYSRSRPGLLSRSLTGELF
TRBV5-4	TRBJ2-1	ASSLAGGRSFNEQF
TRBV5-1	TRBJ2-7	ASSNGQGAAYEQY
TRBV3-1/TRBV3-2	TRBJ1-2	ASSQSNYGYT
TRBV29-1	TRBJ2-2	SVEIGGGELF
TRBV6-2/TRBV6-3	TRBJ1-2	ASSQGTANYGYT
TRBV30	TRBJ1-2	AWSWTAYGYT
TRBV7-2	TRBJ1-4	ASSLEGRGSEKLF
TRBV11-2	TRBJ2-3	ASSPILAPADTQY
TRBV2	TRBJ2-3	ASSQRPGQGQTDTQY
TRBV2	TRBJ2-7	ASSGGRAYEQY
TRBV18	TRBJ1-1	ASSEQGAGTEAF
TRBV5-4	TRBJ2-1	ASSLAPVPGGGEQF
TRBV6-5	TRBJ1-2	ASRFREGLFRGYT
TRBV7-3	TRBJ2-1	ASSLGYGGGYNEQF
TRBV19	TRBJ2-7	ASSIVLAGAYEQY
TRBV29-1	TRBJ1-1	SVDKGGAGLGTEAF
TRBV18	TRBJ2-3	ASPTELAGTDTQY
TRBV5-1	TRBJ2-5	ASSSRLARETQY
TRBV10-3	TRBJ2-7	AIREGLAEAYEQY
TRBV6-1	TRBJ2-2	ASSEARPSQAGELF
TRBV29-1	TRBJ1-2	SSYKGADGYT
TRBV9	TRBJ2-7	ASSAPTGGYRPLAQY
TRBV27	TRBJ1-5	ASTPRPGNQPQH
TRBV2	TRBJ2-7	ASRASMAGERSYEQY
TRBV6-6	TRBJ2-3	ASSPNLAWSSTDTQY
TRBV5-6	TRBJ2-4	ASSFGTGGLWNIQY
TRBV29-1	TRBJ1-5	SASWGVNQPQH
TRBV5-6	TRBJ2-3	ASSLGGGAADTQY
TRBV5-1	TRBJ2-5	ASSLGAGTQETQY
TRBV27	TRBJ1-4	ASSLEGGDEKLF
TRBV7-9	TRBJ1-2	ASSHDRTGGYT
TRBV9	TRBJ2-5	ASSGGLAGEETQY